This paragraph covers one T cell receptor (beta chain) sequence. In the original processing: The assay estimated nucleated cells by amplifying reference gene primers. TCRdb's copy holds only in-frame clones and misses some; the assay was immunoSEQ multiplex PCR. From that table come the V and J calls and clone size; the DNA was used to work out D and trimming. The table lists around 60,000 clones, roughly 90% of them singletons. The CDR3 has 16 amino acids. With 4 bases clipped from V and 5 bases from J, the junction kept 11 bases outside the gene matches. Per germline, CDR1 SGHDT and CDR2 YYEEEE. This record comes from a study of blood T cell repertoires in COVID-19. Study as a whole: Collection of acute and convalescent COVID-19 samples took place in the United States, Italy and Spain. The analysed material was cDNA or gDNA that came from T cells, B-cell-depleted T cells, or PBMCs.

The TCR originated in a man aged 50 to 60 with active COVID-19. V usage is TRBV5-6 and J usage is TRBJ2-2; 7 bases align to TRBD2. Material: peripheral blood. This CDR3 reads CASSPQAGYGTGELFF. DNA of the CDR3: TGTGCCAGCAGCCCCCAAGCGGGGTATGGGACCGGGGAGCTGTTTTTT.